One sample yielded the 25 T cell receptor beta chains listed below, sequenced in a study of blood T cells in healthy people across ages. Primers used in a second PCR of about 7 to 12 cycles were a sample-barcoded 5' primer and a J-beta primer mix. TCRdb analysed the 5' RACE reads with MiXCR anew, one entry per CDR3 protein. In the table there are 700,000 to 800,000 distinct CDR3 sequences, around 46% of which are singletons. Material for sequencing was blood. The receptors derive from a woman between 55 and 75 years old in good health.

This chain links TRBV20-1 with TRBJ1-5; TRBD1 is a possible D gene (6 bases). This CDR3 region has 16 residues. Germline CDR1 and CDR2: DFQATT and SNEGSKA (reference sequence). Trimming removed 0 bases at V and 7 bases at J, with 19 bases between. The CDR3 region is CSARDVWTESRQPQHF. CDR3 DNA: TGCAGTGCTAGAGACGTCTGGACAGAGAGTAGACAGCCCCAGCATTTT.

This clonotype was observed a handful of times. This sequence joins TRBV29-1 and TRBJ2-1; TRBD1 matches 12 bases. J gave up 7 bases and V 6 bases, and 4 bases lay outside the gene matches. Germline V gives CDR1 SQVTM, CDR2 ANQGSEA. CDR3 size: 13 residues. CDR3 protein: CSVRDRGLNEQFF. For the CDR3, the DNA is TGCAGCGTAAGGGACAGGGGGCTTAATGAGCAGTTCTTC.

Worth noting for this clonotype: The junction departs from germline at one end; a sequencing error may be responsible. V gene TRBV9 combines with J gene TRBJ2-3; the match to TRBD2 covers 7 bases. In germline, CDR1 is SGDLS, CDR2 YYNGEE. The CDR3 is 15 amino acids. The CDR3 loop reads CVSSVVGGNSDTQYF. The CDR3 nucleotides are TGTGTCAGCAGCGTAGTGGGGGGGAATTCAGATACGCAGTATTTT.

This clonotype was seen only a few times. This sequence joins TRBV29-1 and TRBJ2-3; 8 positions match TRBD1. Per the germline V gene, CDR1 is SQVTM and CDR2 is ANQGSEA. The ends lost 6 bases at V and 4 bases at J; junction bases unmatched: 3. This CDR3 comprises 12 residues. The CDR3 nucleotides are TGCAGCGTGAAGACAGGGGCAGATACGCAGTATTTT. Translated, it gives CSVKTGADTQYF.

This clonotype was counted between two and nine times. The chain recombines TRBV7-2 with TRBJ2-5; 7 bases agree with TRBD1. Losses at the gene ends were 5 bases for V and 3 bases for J; bases not matched to a gene: 21. This CDR3 is 19 amino acids long. Looked up from germline, CDR1 is SGHTA and CDR2 is FQGNSA. CDR3 sequence (DNA): TGTGCCAGCAGCCGAATTAGGGCCTCCGGGACAGCCTACGAAGAGACCCAGTACTTC. It is translated as CASSRIRASGTAYEETQYF.

The chain recombines TRBV3-1 with TRBJ2-5; 10 bases match TRBD2. Judging by the DNA end, TRBJ2-7 fits better; the J call may be wrong. This CDR3 region has 17 residues. Germline-derived CDR1 and CDR2 are LGHDT and YNNKEL (reference sequence). CDR3 sequence: CASSHSPSSGRLHEQYF. The DNA of the CDR3 is TGTGCCAGCAGCCACAGTCCATCTAGCGGGAGACTCCACGAGCAGTACTTC.

The chain couples TRBV6-2 or TRBV6-3 to TRBJ2-1; 8 bases fit TRBD2. V dropped 3 bases and J dropped 7; count of bases not matched to a gene: 5. The CDR3 has 14 amino acids. From germline, CDR1 is MNHEY and CDR2 SVGEGT. The CDR3 sequence is CASSYLAGSNEQFF. The CDR3 DNA reads TGTGCCAGCAGTTATTTAGCGGGATCGAATGAGCAGTTCTTC.

V and J are TRBV6-6 and TRBJ1-1, with D unclear. This CDR3 region has 13 residues. CDR1 and CDR2 (germline): MNHNY, SVGAGI (reference sequence). Trimming cost V 0 bases and J 5 bases, with 7 bases left between them. CDR3 nucleotide sequence: TGTGCCAGCAGTTACTCGCAGGTGACTGAAGCTTTCTTT. Amino acid sequence: CASSYSQVTEAFF.

This clonotype was observed a single time. The chain is built from TRBV7-9 and TRBJ2-7, with 13 bases matching TRBD2. The CDR3 spans 16 residues. Germline lookup yields CDR1 SEHNR and CDR2 FQNEAQ (reference sequence). The V segment lost 4 bases and the J segment 3 bases; nucleotides outside the gene matches: 6. This CDR3 reads CASSSPTSGGIYEQYF. The CDR3 DNA reads as TGTGCCAGCAGCTCCCCGACTAGCGGGGGGATCTACGAGCAGTACTTC.

The chain uses TRBV29-1 and TRBJ2-3; TRBD1 agrees at 7 bases. CDR1 is SQVTM, CDR2 ANQGSEA, per germline. The CDR3 runs 13 residues. With 3 bases clipped from V and 4 bases from J, the junction kept 4 bases outside the gene matches. The CDR3 region has the DNA TGCAGCGTTGATAGGGGGCGGGCAGATACGCAGTATTTT. Amino acid sequence: CSVDRGRADTQYF.

This clonotype was detected a few times. The V gene is TRBV4-3, the J gene TRBJ2-3; the D call may be TRBD1 or TRBD2 (5 bases each). V was cut by 2 bases and J by 7 bases, with 22 bases left in between. The CDR3 runs to 17 residues. Germline V CDR1 and CDR2: LGHNA, YSLEER. CDR3 amino acids: CASSQRAGTLSHNTQYF. The CDR3 region has the DNA TGCGCCAGCAGCCAACGGGCCGGGACCCTGTCCCATAATACGCAGTATTTT.

This sequence joins TRBV20-1 and TRBJ2-4; D possibly corresponds to TRBD2 (5 bases). Looked up from germline, CDR1 is DFQATT and CDR2 is SNEGSKA (reference sequence). This CDR3 contains 14 residues. V was cut by 2 bases and J by 3 bases, with 11 bases left in between. Written as DNA, the CDR3 is TGCAGTGCTAGATTTAGCGTGGGCAAAAACATTCAGTACTTC. The encoded protein is CSARFSVGKNIQYF.

The chain employs TRBV12-3 or TRBV12-4 and TRBJ2-3, with 8 positions matching TRBD2. V gave up 7 bases and J gave up 12 bases; unmatched junction bases: 12. The CDR3 runs to 13 residues. CDR3 DNA sequence: TGTGCCAGCATCGCGGGGGGCCTAGCAGTTCAGTATTTT. It specifies CASIAGGLAVQYF.

This clonotype came up a few times. The chain is built from TRBV10-2 and TRBJ2-5; the match to TRBD1 covers 7 bases. The DNA end lines up better with TRBJ2-7; the J call may be wrong. The V gene's germline CDR1 is WSHSY and CDR2 SAAADI. The CDR3 is 12 amino acids. The CDR3, as DNA: TGCGCCAGCAGCTACAGGGGCCACGAGCAGTACTTC. Translation gives CASSYRGHEQYF.

The V call is TRBV12-3 or TRBV12-4, the J call TRBJ2-7, with D possibly TRBD2 on 5 matching bases. This CDR3 is built from 15 residues. V lost 3 bases and J lost 4, with 16 bases in between. The CDR3 DNA reads TGTGCCAGCAGTTTTGTCCGGGGTAGCCAATACGAGCAGTACTTC. Its protein product is CASSFVRGSQYEQYF.

This clonotype was observed a handful of times. V and J are TRBV7-8 and TRBJ2-5; perhaps TRBD1 as D (5 bases). The CDR3 spans 14 residues. V was pared by 2 bases and J by 4 bases, with 11 bases between. CDR1 is SGHVS and CDR2 is FQNEAQ in the germline V gene. The CDR3 region is CASSLSGLGETQYF. Written as DNA, the CDR3 is TGTGCCAGCAGCTTATCAGGGTTGGGAGAGACCCAGTACTTC.

Only a few counts were recorded for this clonotype. The gene calls are TRBV19 and TRBJ2-1, with 9 bases lining up with TRBD2. Losses at the gene ends were 3 bases for V and 7 bases for J; bases not matched to a gene: 13. This CDR3 is 17 amino acids long. Germline loops: CDR1 LNHDA, CDR2 SQIVND (reference sequence). The DNA for the CDR3 is TGTGCCAGTAGTATTCGTTCGCGGGGGGGCCCGGTAAATGAGCAGTTCTTC. It specifies CASSIRSRGGPVNEQFF.

This rearrangement joins TRBV2 to TRBJ2-5, with 10 bases that match TRBD2. Unmatched junction bases numbered 19, after V lost 7 bases and J lost 11 bases. There are 16 residues in the CDR3. Germline values: CDR1 SNHLY, CDR2 FYNNEI. DNA for the CDR3: TGTGCCAGCACCCTGGGACTAGCGTCATCCTACAATGAGCAGTACTTC. Protein: CASTLGLASSYNEQYF.

A note on this clonotype: This may stem from a read error, because a much larger clone lies one nucleotide away. V usage is TRBV11-2 and J usage is TRBJ2-1; unclear D gene. The CDR3 extends over 13 amino acids. The germline V and J ends were trimmed by 7 bases and 4 bases, with 11 bases remaining between them. CDR1 and CDR2 (germline): SGHAT, FQNNGV. The CDR3: CASTCGGYNEQFF. The CDR3 bases are TGTGCCAGCACCTGTGGCGGTTACAATGAGCAGTTCTTC.

The J gene is TRBJ2-5, the V gene TRBV5-5; D call uncertain. The J call may be mistaken, given a closer DNA end match to TRBJ2-1. Germline V CDR1 and CDR2: SGHKS, YYEKEE (reference sequence). The CDR3 is made up of 15 amino acids. The CDR3 nucleotides are TGTGCCAGCAGCTTGGCACCGACCCGACAAGAGACCCAGTTCTTC. It specifies CASSLAPTRQETQFF.

This clonotype was seen only a few times. The J gene is TRBJ2-7, the V gene TRBV27; D might be TRBD1 (7 bases). CDR3 size: 13 residues. V was cut by 5 bases and J by 4 bases, with 12 bases left in between. Germline V gives CDR1 MNHEY, CDR2 SMNVEV (reference sequence). The CDR3 DNA follows: TGTGCCAGCAGTGCCCAGGGGGGTTACGAGCAGTACTTC. The encoded protein is CASSAQGGYEQYF.

This clonotype was counted only a few times. V and J are TRBV20-1 and TRBJ1-1; D is unclear. This CDR3 has 13 amino acids. Germline-derived CDR1 and CDR2 are DFQATT and SNEGSKA (reference sequence). The V end was cut by 8 bases, the J end by 1 base, with 14 bases between. CDR3 loop: CSTLTSPNTEAFF. CDR3 bases: TGCAGTACATTGACGAGCCCGAACACTGAAGCTTTCTTT.

The V call is TRBV20-1, the J call TRBJ2-5; 10 positions agree with TRBD1. V was pared by 1 base and J by 5 bases, with 7 bases of the junction left unmatched. The germline CDR1 and CDR2 sequences are DFQATT and SNEGSKA (reference sequence). The CDR3 has 15 residues. CDR3 region: CSARVGTGVVETQYF. CDR3 nucleotides: TGCAGTGCTAGAGTCGGGACAGGGGTTGTTGAGACCCAGTACTTC.

Concerning this clonotype: At one boundary the junction diverges from the germline segment, which might be a read error. The rearrangement joins TRBV7-7 to TRBJ2-7; D call uncertain. In germline, CDR1 is SSHAT, CDR2 FNYEAQ (reference sequence). The CDR3 has 15 residues. The CDR3 DNA reads TGTGCTAGCAGCTTGGGCTTTGGGCCGTCCTACGAGCAGTACTTC. Translating gives CASSLGFGPSYEQYF.

V gene TRBV7-9 combines with J gene TRBJ2-1; 8 bases match TRBD2. The CDR3 extends over 14 amino acids. CDR1 is SEHNR and CDR2 is FQNEAQ in the germline V gene (reference sequence). V dropped 8 bases and J dropped 10; count of bases not matched to a gene: 13. CDR3 nucleotides: TGTGCCAGCGATCCGGGACTAGAAGTAAGCGAGCAGTTCTTC. Amino acid sequence: CASDPGLEVSEQFF.